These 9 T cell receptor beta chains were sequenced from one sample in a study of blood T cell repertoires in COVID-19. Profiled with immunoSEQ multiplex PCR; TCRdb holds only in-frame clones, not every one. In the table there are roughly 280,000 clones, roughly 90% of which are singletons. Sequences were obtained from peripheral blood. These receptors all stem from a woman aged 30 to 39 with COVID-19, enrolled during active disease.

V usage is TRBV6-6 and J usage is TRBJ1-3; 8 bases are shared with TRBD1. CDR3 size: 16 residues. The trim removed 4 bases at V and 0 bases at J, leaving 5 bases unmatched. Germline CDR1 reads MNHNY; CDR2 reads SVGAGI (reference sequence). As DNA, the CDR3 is TGTGCCAGCAGTTCTACCGGGACAGGCTCTGGAAACACCATATATTTT. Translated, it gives CASSSTGTGSGNTIYF.

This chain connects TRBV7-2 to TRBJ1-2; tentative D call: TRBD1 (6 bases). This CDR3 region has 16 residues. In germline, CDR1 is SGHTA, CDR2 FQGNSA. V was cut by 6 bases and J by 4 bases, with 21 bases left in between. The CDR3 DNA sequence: TGTGCCAGCAGTCGCCGAGCGGGACACCTTAGCTATGGCTACACCTTC. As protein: CASSRRAGHLSYGYTF.

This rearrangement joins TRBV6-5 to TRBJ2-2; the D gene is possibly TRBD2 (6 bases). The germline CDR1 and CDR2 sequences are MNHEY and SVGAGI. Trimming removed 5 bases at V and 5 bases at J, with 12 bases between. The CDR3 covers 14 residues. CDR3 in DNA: TGTGCCAGCAGTCCACCGAGCGGGACCGGGGAGCTGTTTTTT. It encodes CASSPPSGTGELFF.

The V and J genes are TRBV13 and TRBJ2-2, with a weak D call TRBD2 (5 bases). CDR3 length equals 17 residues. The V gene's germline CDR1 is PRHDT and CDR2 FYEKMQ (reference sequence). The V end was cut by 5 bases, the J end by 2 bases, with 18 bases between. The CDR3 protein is CASSPRGSAGNTGELFF. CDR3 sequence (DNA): TGTGCCAGCAGCCCCCGGGGTAGCGCGGGCAACACCGGGGAGCTGTTTTTT.

The DNA for the CDR3 is TGCGCCACAGAGCCTGATCCGGGACAGGGAAACTACGAGCAGTACTTC. This sequence encodes CATEPDPGQGNYEQYF. The genes are TRBV10-1 and TRBJ2-7; 9 positions agree with TRBD1. CDR1 and CDR2 (germline): WNHNN, SYGVQD (reference sequence). The V segment lost 10 bases and the J segment 3 bases; nucleotides outside the gene matches: 16. There are 16 residues in the CDR3.

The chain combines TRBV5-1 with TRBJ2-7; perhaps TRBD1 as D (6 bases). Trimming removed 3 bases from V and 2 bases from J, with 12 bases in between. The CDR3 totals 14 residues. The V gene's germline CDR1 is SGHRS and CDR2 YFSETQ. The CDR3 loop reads CASSSTGTPYEQYF. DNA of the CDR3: TGCGCCAGCAGCTCAACAGGGACCCCCTACGAGCAGTACTTC.

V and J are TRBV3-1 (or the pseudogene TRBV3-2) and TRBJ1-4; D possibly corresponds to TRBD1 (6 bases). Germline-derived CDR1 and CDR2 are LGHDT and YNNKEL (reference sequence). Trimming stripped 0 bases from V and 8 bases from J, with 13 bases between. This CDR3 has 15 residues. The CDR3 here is CASSQESRGREKLFF. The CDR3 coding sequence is TGTGCCAGCAGCCAAGAATCCAGGGGCCGAGAAAAACTGTTTTTT.

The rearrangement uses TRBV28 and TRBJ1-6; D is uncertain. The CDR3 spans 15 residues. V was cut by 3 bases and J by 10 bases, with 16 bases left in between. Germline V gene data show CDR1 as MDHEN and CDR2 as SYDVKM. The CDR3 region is CASSFMAPSGSPLHF. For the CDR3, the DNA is TGTGCCAGCAGTTTCATGGCTCCCTCGGGATCACCCCTCCACTTT.

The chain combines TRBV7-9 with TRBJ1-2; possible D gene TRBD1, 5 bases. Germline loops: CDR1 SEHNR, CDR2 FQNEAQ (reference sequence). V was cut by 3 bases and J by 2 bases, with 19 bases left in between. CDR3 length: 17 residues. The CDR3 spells CASSFYRDSIGNYGYTF. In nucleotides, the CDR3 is TGTGCCAGCAGCTTCTATCGGGACTCTATTGGAAACTATGGCTACACCTTC.